What follows are 9 T cell receptor beta chains derived from one specimen sequenced in a study of HIV-infected children after antiretroviral therapy interruption. Treatment indicated: PENTA 11 planned treatment interruption arm or continuous ART arm. A 3' RACE protocol on RNA, with unique molecular identifiers, produced the TCR library. In TCRdb, the 3' RACE reads were re-called with MiXCR into one record per CDR3 protein. Of approximately 95,000 distinct CDR3 sequences in the sample, approximately 6.9% are singletons; the top ten hold 0.9% to 1.3%. This sample comprised CD45RA+ CD4+ T cells from PBMCs, pooled from several time points, obtained from a donor given antiretroviral therapy, either interrupted or continuous. The subset: naive CD4+ CD45RA+ CD45RO- T cells. The receptors stem from a pool of human donors with HIV.

This clonotype was recorded many times. The rearrangement links TRBV18 to TRBJ2-3; 8 nucleotides agree with TRBD1. Germline loops: CDR1 KGHSH, CDR2 LQKENI. Unmatched junction bases numbered 3, after V lost 2 bases and J lost 2 bases. The CDR3 length is 15 residues. The chain's CDR3 is CASSPGTGHTDTQYF. In DNA form, the CDR3 reads TGTGCCAGCTCACCAGGGACAGGCCACACAGATACGCAGTATTTT.

The rearrangement links TRBV12-3 or TRBV12-4 to TRBJ2-4; weak D call: TRBD1 (6 bases). This CDR3 contains 15 residues. The germline V and J ends were trimmed by 6 bases and 8 bases, with 20 bases remaining between them. In DNA form, the CDR3 reads TGTGCCAGCAGAAGAGACAGGTCGGGTTTGGACATTCAGTACTTC. It translates to CASRRDRSGLDIQYF.

In this sample, this clonotype turned up a few times. The rearrangement joins TRBV30 to TRBJ1-1; weak D call: TRBD1 (6 bases). V dropped 3 bases and J dropped 8 bases, with 16 bases sitting between them. The V gene's germline CDR1 is GTSNPN and CDR2 SVGIG (reference sequence). The CDR3 has 13 residues. The CDR3 loop reads CAWSSQGVPEAFF. The CDR3 DNA sequence: TGTGCCTGGAGCTCACAGGGAGTCCCCGAAGCTTTCTTT.

This rearrangement joins TRBV13 to TRBJ2-3; weak D call: TRBD1 (5 bases). The germline gives CDR1 PRHDT, CDR2 FYEKMQ (reference sequence). This CDR3 comprises 15 residues. The V end was cut by 4 bases, the J end by 4 bases, with 15 bases between. CDR3 region: CASSSGRARPDTQYF. The CDR3, as DNA: TGTGCCAGCAGCTCGGGCAGGGCGCGCCCAGATACGCAGTATTTT.

This clonotype was seen at least ten times. The rearrangement links TRBV7-2 to TRBJ2-1, with D possibly being TRBD1 (6 bases). CDR1 and CDR2 from the germline V gene are SGHTA and FQGNSA. The germline V and J ends were trimmed by 1 base and 9 bases, with 16 bases remaining between them. The CDR3 contains 15 residues. The CDR3 region is CASSLVGSQGSEQFF. In DNA form, the CDR3 reads TGTGCCAGCAGCTTAGTAGGGTCACAGGGTTCTGAGCAGTTCTTC.

This clonotype was counted ten times or more. This chain connects TRBV27 to TRBJ2-7; 8 nucleotides agree with TRBD1. This CDR3 spans 18 amino acids. Germline V gives CDR1 MNHEY, CDR2 SMNVEV (reference sequence). Unmatched junction bases numbered 17, after V lost 4 bases and J lost 3 bases. For the CDR3, the DNA is TGTGCCAGCAGTTCCCCGCCCGGGTGGAGGACAGGGTACTACGAGCAGTACTTC. As protein: CASSSPPGWRTGYYEQYF.

Many counts were recorded for this clonotype. CDR3 protein: CASSERGRGFYTF. The CDR3 nucleotides read TGTGCCAGCAGTGAACGGGGACGCGGGTTCTACACCTTC. The V call is TRBV6-1, the J call TRBJ1-2; TRBD1 is a possible D gene (5 bases). The CDR3 totals 13 residues. Trimming pared 2 bases from V and 10 bases from J, leaving 14 bases between. CDR1 and CDR2 from the germline V gene are MNHNS and SASEGT.

This clonotype was detected many times. The chain is built from TRBV20-1 and TRBJ2-4; maybe TRBD1 (7 bases). Deletions cut 5 bases from V and 6 bases from J, with 14 bases between. Germline CDR1 DFQATT, CDR2 SNEGSKA (reference sequence). The CDR3 is made up of 13 amino acids. CDR3 loop: CSALGQEGNIQYF. The CDR3, as DNA: TGCAGTGCTCTTGGACAGGAGGGAAACATTCAGTACTTC.

The chain has TRBV10-3 and TRBJ1-1; 8 positions match TRBD1. Germline V lookup: CDR1 ENHRY, CDR2 SYGVKD. This CDR3 has 14 amino acids. The V gene end was trimmed by 4 bases and the J gene end by 7 bases; junction bases not matched to a gene: 8. The DNA of the CDR3 is TGTGCCATCAGTGGGGGGACTGGGACAGGTGAAGCTTTCTTT. Translated: CAISGGTGTGEAFF.